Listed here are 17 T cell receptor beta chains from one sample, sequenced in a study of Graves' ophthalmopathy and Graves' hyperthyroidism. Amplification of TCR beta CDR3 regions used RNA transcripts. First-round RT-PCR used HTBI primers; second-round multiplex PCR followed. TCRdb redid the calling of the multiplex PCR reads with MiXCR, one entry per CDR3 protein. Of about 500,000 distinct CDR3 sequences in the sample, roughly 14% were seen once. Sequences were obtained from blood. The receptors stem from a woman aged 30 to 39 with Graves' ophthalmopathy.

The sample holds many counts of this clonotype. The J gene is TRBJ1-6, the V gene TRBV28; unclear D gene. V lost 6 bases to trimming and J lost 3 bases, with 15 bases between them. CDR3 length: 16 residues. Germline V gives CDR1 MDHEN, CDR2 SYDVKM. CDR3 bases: TGTGCCAGCAGGCTAATCGAGCAAAACTATAATTCACCCCTCCACTTT. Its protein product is CASRLIEQNYNSPLHF.

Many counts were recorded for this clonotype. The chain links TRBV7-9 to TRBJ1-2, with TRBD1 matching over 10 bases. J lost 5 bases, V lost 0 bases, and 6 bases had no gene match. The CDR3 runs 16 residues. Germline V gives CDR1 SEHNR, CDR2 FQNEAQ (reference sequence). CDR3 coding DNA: TGTGCCAGCAGCTTAGCGACAGGGGGCCCGTTTTATGGCTACACCTTC. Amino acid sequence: CASSLATGGPFYGYTF.

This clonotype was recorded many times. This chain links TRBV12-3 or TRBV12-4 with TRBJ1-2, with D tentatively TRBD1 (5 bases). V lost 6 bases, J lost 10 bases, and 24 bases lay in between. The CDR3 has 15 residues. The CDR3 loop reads CASRREMGGTHPYTF. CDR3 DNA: TGTGCCAGCAGGCGGGAAATGGGAGGGACCCACCCCTACACCTTC.

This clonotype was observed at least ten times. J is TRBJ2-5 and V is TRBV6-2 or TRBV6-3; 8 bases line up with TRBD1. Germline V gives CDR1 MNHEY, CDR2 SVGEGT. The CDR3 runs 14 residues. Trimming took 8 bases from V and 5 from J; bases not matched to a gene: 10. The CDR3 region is CASYQGARWETQYF. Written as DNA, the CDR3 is TGTGCCAGCTACCAGGGGGCGAGGTGGGAGACCCAGTACTTC.

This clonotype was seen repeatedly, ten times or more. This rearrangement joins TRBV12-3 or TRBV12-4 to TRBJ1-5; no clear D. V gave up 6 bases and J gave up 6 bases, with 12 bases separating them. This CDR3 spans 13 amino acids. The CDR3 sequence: CASSRTWSQPQHF. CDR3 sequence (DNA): TGTGCCAGCAGCCGGACTTGGAGTCAGCCCCAGCATTTT.

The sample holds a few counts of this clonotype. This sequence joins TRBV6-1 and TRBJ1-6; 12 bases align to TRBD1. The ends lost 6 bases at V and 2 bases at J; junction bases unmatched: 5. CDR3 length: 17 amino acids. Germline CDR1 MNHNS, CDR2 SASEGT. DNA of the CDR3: TGTGCCAGCAGGGGACAGGGGGCAAGGGCCTATAATTCACCCCTCCACTTT. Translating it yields CASRGQGARAYNSPLHF.

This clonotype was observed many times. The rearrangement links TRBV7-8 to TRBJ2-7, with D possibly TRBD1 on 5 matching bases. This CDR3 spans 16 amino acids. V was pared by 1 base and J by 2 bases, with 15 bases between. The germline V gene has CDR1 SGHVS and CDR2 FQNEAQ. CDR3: CASSLDVGQGAYEQYF. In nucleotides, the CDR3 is TGTGCCAGCAGCTTAGATGTGGGGCAAGGGGCCTACGAGCAGTACTTC.

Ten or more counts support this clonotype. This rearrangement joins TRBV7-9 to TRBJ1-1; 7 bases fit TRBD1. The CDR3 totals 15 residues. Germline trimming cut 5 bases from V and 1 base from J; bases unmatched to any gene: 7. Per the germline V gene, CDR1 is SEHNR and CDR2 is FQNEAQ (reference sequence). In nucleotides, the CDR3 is TGTGCCAGCAGCCTTATGGGACAGACGAACACTGAAGCTTTCTTT. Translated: CASSLMGQTNTEAFF.

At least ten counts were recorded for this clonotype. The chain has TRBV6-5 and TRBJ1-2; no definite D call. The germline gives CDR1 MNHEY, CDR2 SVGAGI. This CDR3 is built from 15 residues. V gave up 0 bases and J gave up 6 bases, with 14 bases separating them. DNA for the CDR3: TGTGCCAGCAGTTACTCGCTGGGTGGGAAGGATGGCTACACCTTC. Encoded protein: CASSYSLGGKDGYTF.

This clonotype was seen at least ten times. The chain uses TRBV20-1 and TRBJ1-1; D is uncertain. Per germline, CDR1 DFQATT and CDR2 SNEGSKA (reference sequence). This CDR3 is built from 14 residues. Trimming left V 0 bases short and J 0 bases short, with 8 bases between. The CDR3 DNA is TGCAGTGCTAGAGATTGGAGGATGAACACTGAAGCTTTCTTT. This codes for CSARDWRMNTEAFF.

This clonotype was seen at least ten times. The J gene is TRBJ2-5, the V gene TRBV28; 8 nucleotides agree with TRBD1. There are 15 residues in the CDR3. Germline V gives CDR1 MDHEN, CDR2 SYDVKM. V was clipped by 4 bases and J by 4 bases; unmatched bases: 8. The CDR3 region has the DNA TGTGCCAGCAGTTCCGGACAGGGTTACGGAGAGACCCAGTACTTC. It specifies CASSSGQGYGETQYF.

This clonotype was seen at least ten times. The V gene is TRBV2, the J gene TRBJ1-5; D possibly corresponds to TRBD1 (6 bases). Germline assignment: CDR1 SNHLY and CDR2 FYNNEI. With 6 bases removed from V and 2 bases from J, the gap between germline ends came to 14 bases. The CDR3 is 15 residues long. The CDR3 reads CASRSGGAGNQPQHF. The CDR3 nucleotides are TGTGCCAGCAGGTCGGGGGGGGCCGGCAATCAGCCCCAGCATTTT.

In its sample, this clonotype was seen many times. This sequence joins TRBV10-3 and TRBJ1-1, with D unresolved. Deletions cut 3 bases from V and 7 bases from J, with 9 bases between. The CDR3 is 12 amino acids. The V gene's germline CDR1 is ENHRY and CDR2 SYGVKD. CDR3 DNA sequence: TGTGCCATCAGTGAACATGACGGTGAAGCTTTCTTT. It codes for CAISEHDGEAFF.

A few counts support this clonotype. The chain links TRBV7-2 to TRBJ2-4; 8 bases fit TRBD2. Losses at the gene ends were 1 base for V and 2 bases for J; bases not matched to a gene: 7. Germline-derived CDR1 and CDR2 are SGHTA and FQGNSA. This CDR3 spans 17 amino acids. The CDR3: CASSLGAGVLTKNIQYF. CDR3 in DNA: TGTGCCAGCAGCTTAGGAGCGGGAGTTTTGACCAAAAACATTCAGTACTTC. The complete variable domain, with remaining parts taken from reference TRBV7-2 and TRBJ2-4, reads GAGVSQSPSNKVTEKGKDVELRCDPISGHTALYWYRQSLGQGLEFLIYFQGNSAPDKSGLPSDRFSAERTGGSVSTLTIQRTQQEDSAVYLCASSLGAGVLTKNIQYFGAGTRLSVL.

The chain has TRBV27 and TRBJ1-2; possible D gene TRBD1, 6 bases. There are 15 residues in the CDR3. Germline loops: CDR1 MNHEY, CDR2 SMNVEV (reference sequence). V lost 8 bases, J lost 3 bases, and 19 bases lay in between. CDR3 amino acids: CASSLRTETHYGYTF. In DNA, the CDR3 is TGTGCCAGCTCACTAAGGACAGAAACTCACTATGGCTACACCTTC.

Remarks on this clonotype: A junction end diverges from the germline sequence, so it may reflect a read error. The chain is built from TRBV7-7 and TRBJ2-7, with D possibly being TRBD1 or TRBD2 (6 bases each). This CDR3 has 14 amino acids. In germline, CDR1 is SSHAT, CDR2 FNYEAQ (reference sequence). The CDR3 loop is CASSFGGPGDEPYF. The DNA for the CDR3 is TGTGCTAGCAGCTTCGGGGGCCCGGGGGACGAGCCGTACTTC.

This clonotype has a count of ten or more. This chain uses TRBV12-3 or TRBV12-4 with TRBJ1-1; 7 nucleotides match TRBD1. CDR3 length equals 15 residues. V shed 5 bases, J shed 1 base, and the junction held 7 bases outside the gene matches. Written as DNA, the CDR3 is TGTGCCAGCAGTATGCGGACAGGCTGGAACACTGAAGCTTTCTTT. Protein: CASSMRTGWNTEAFF.